This T cell receptor beta chain stems from a study of cytotoxic CD8 clonotypes in ibrutinib-treated CLL. Points from the study as a whole: Clonality at baseline surpassed age-matched healthy donors and tracked circulating CD8+ T-cell counts.

The CDR3 length is 13 residues. V lost 10 bases to trimming and J lost 4 bases; unmatched junction nucleotides: 6. Germline V gene sequence: CDR1 MNHEY, CDR2 SVGAGI. Worth noting for this clone: What it binds is unknown.

The intended depth for sequencing was 1 in 200,000 to 1 in 1 million T cells. Libraries were prepared by immunoSEQ multiplex PCR; TCRdb keeps only in-frame clonotypes and omits some of them. Altogether approximately 140,000 clones are present, approximately 77% being singletons, with the ten largest covering 28%. The sequence derives from a human donor with chronic lymphocytic leukemia. The material was PBMCs, obtained after 12 months of ibrutinib treatment. The chain is built from TRBV6-5 and TRBJ2-3, with 9 bases aligning to TRBD2. Here the CDR3 DNA reads TGTGCCACAGCGGGAGGAGGCGCAGATACGCAGTATTTT. It translates to CATAGGGADTQYF.